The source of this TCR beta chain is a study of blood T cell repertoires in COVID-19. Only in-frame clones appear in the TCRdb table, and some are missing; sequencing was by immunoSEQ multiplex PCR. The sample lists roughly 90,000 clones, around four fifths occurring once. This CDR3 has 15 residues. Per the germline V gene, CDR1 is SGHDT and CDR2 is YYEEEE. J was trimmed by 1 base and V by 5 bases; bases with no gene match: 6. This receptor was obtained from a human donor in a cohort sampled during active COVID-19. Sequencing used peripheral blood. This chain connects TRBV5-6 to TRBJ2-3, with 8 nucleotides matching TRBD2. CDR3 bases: TGTGCCAGCAGTCCCCGGGGGGGCGGCACAGATACGCAGTATTTT. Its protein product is CASSPRGGGTDTQYF.